The 19 T cell receptor beta chains presented below share a single source sample, sequenced in a study of cytomegalovirus exposure and HLA in healthy donors. Data came from immunoSEQ multiplex PCR; TCRdb stores just in-frame clones and leaves some out. The sample has 140,000 to 150,000 clones; 94% are singletons. The sequencing input was PBMCs. Receptors were obtained from a man aged 18-30 years in good health and CMV-seropositive.

This chain links TRBV7-6 with TRBJ2-1, with 9 bases lining up with TRBD2. Trimming cost V 5 bases and J 13 bases; bases outside gene matches: 6. Germline V CDR1 and CDR2: SGHVS, FNYEAQ. The CDR3 length is 12 residues. CDR3 bases: TGTGCCAGCAGCCCTAGCGGGGCGAACCAGTTCTTC. Encoded protein: CASSPSGANQFF.

The V gene is TRBV7-9, the J gene TRBJ2-3, with 10 bases identical to TRBD2. Per germline, CDR1 SEHNR and CDR2 FQNEAQ (reference sequence). The CDR3 consists of 18 residues. V dropped 3 bases and J dropped 0; count of bases not matched to a gene: 9. CDR3 in amino acids: CASSFTSGRALSTDTQYF. The CDR3, as DNA: TGTGCCAGCAGCTTTACCAGCGGGAGGGCCCTTAGCACAGATACGCAGTATTTT.

The chain has TRBV28 and TRBJ2-1; D perhaps matches TRBD1 (8 bases). Per germline, CDR1 MDHEN and CDR2 SYDVKM. The V and J ends lost 4 bases and 6 bases respectively, with 19 bases between them. The CDR3 is made up of 16 amino acids. In DNA form, the CDR3 reads TGTGCCAGCAGTTCACCAGCGGGACAGGCGGCCAATGAGCAGTTCTTC. Residues: CASSSPAGQAANEQFF.

The gene calls are TRBV7-9 and TRBJ2-7, with TRBD2 matching over 14 bases. After removal of 5 bases from V and 9 bases from J, the junction contained 9 bases not matched to a gene. The CDR3 extends over 15 amino acids. Looked up from germline, CDR1 is SEHNR and CDR2 is FQNEAQ (reference sequence). In DNA, the CDR3 is TGTGCCAGCAGCGCAGGACTAGCGGGAGGACCCGCGCAGTACTTC. It translates to CASSAGLAGGPAQYF.

This clone has only a few counts. The chain couples TRBV19 to TRBJ1-1, with D unclear. The V gene lost 2 bases and the J gene lost 9 bases, with 13 bases spanning the gap. Germline V gene data show CDR1 as LNHDA and CDR2 as SQIVND (reference sequence). The CDR3 has 13 amino acids. CDR3 nucleotides: TGTGCCAGTAGTATAAGTATAAGAGGGAAAGCTTTCTTT. Residues: CASSISIRGKAFF.

The gene calls are TRBV6-1 and TRBJ1-1; D not certain. The CDR3 sequence is 15 residues long. V lost 1 base and J 5 bases, leaving 14 bases between the germline ends. Germline V gives CDR1 MNHNS, CDR2 SASEGT. CDR3 residues: CASSEGTDGGTEAFF. The DNA of the CDR3 is TGTGCCAGCAGTGAAGGGACGGACGGCGGGACTGAAGCTTTCTTT.

The rearrangement joins TRBV7-9 to TRBJ2-1; 9 bases are a match to TRBD2. The CDR3 extends over 15 amino acids. The J segment lost 12 bases and the V segment lost 1 base, leaving 10 bases of the junction unmatched. CDR1 is SEHNR and CDR2 is FQNEAQ in the germline V gene (reference sequence). CDR3 DNA sequence: TGTGCCAGCAGCTTAGGTAGCGGGAGACCTGAGGGGCAGTTCTTC. Translation gives CASSLGSGRPEGQFF. The full variable domain, completed using reference TRBV7-9 and TRBJ2-1, is DTGVSQNPRHKITKRGQNVTFRCDPISEHNRLYWYRQTLGQGPEFLTYFQNEAQLEKSRLLSDRFSAERPKGSFSTLEIQRTEQGDSAMYLCASSLGSGRPEGQFFGPGTRLTVL.

A remark on this clone: Other DNA sequences in this specimen translate into the identical CDR3. The gene calls are TRBV5-6 and TRBJ1-2; D may be TRBD1 (5 bases). Trimming removed 0 bases at V and 7 bases at J, with 10 bases between. Germline values: CDR1 SGHDT, CDR2 YYEEEE. This CDR3 spans 13 amino acids. The CDR3 protein is CASSLGQRGGYTF. The CDR3 bases are TGTGCCAGCAGCTTGGGACAGCGGGGTGGCTACACCTTC.

The chain has TRBV6-5 and TRBJ1-1; D unclear. Trimming left V 2 bases short and J 3 bases short, with 7 bases between. Germline V gene data show CDR1 as MNHEY and CDR2 as SVGAGI. This CDR3 has 13 amino acids. The CDR3 protein is CASSYLGYTEAFF. The CDR3 DNA sequence: TGTGCCAGCAGTTACCTCGGGTACACTGAAGCTTTCTTT.

Worth noting for this clone: The junction departs from germline at one end; a sequencing error may be responsible. This rearrangement joins TRBV27 to TRBJ1-2; 8 positions agree with TRBD1. The CDR3 is made up of 12 amino acids. CDR1 is MNHEY, CDR2 SMNVEV, per germline (reference sequence). This CDR3 reads CASSSGQARLQF. In DNA form, the CDR3 reads TGTGCCAGCAGTTCGGGACAGGCAAGGCTACAGTTC.

The chain combines TRBV5-4 with TRBJ2-7; 16 bases align to TRBD2. V dropped 3 bases and J dropped 2; count of bases not matched to a gene: 8. In germline, CDR1 is SGHNT, CDR2 YYREEE (reference sequence). The CDR3 runs to 18 residues. The CDR3 protein is CASSSVGGLAGGPYEQYF. CDR3 coding DNA: TGTGCCAGCAGCTCTGTGGGGGGACTAGCGGGAGGGCCCTACGAGCAGTACTTC. Using reference TRBV5-4 and TRBJ2-7 for the parts outside the CDR3, the full variable domain is ETGVTQSPTHLIKTRGQQVTLRCSSQSGHNTVSWYQQALGQGPQFIFQYYREEENGRGNFPPRFSGLQFPNYSSELNVNALELDDSALYLCASSSVGGLAGGPYEQYFGPGTRLTVT.

This clone was observed a single time. V usage is TRBV4-2 and J usage is TRBJ2-1; 10 positions match TRBD2. This CDR3 is 17 amino acids long. J lost 3 bases, V lost 1 base, and 6 bases had no gene match. Germline CDR1 and CDR2: LGHNA and YNFKEQ. The CDR3 nucleotides are TGTGCCAGCAGCCAAGGCCCATTAGCGGGGGGCTACAATGAGCAGTTCTTC. It encodes CASSQGPLAGGYNEQFF.

This chain's CDR3 is CSVEARVYQETQYF. The CDR3 DNA follows: TGCAGCGTTGAAGCAAGAGTTTACCAAGAGACCCAGTACTTC. The chain combines TRBV29-1 with TRBJ2-5; no reliable D call. With 1 base removed from V and 0 bases from J, the gap between germline ends came to 9 bases. In germline, CDR1 is SQVTM, CDR2 ANQGSEA. This CDR3 spans 14 amino acids. Full variable domain (rest looked up from reference TRBV29-1 and TRBJ2-5): SAVISQKPSRDICQRGTSLTIQCQVDSQVTMMFWYRQQPGQSLTLIATANQGSEATYESGFVIDKFPISRPNLTFSTLTVSNMSPEDSSIYLCSVEARVYQETQYFGPGTRLLVL.

This chain connects TRBV28 to TRBJ2-2, with 10 bases aligning to TRBD2. The CDR3 is 19 residues long. Germline lookup yields CDR1 MDHEN and CDR2 SYDVKM. After removal of 3 bases from V and 4 bases from J, the junction contained 14 bases not matched to a gene. For the CDR3, the DNA is TGTGCCAGCAGTTTGTGGGCTAGCGGGAGTACAGGAGGCACCGGGGAGCTGTTTTTT. Translating gives CASSLWASGSTGGTGELFF.

The chain has TRBV6-1 and TRBJ1-4, with D possibly being TRBD1 (6 bases). Per the germline V gene, CDR1 is MNHNS and CDR2 is SASEGT. V was pared by 5 bases and J by 7 bases, with 17 bases between. The CDR3 is made up of 15 amino acids. This chain's CDR3 is CASSPRQVITEKLFF. The CDR3 DNA sequence: TGTGCCAGCAGTCCCCGACAGGTTATCACTGAAAAACTGTTTTTT.

The V gene is TRBV5-1, the J gene TRBJ1-2; 10 bases agree with TRBD1. The CDR3 extends over 14 amino acids. Germline loops: CDR1 SGHRS, CDR2 YFSETQ. J was trimmed by 4 bases and V by 4 bases; bases with no gene match: 4. CDR3 sequence (DNA): TGCGCCAGCAGCGGCGGGACAGGGGTCTATGGCTACACCTTC. It is translated as CASSGGTGVYGYTF. The variable domain in full, completed from reference TRBV5-1 and TRBJ1-2, reads KAGVTQTPRYLIKTRGQQVTLSCSPISGHRSVSWYQQTPGQGLQFLFEYFSETQRNKGNFPGRFSGRQFSNSRSEMNVSTLELGDSALYLCASSGGTGVYGYTFGSGTRLTVV.

The rearrangement joins TRBV6-1 to TRBJ1-1; D gene unclear. Germline V lookup: CDR1 MNHNS, CDR2 SASEGT. The CDR3 is 14 residues long. V was clipped by 5 bases and J by 4 bases, with 14 bases between them. The CDR3 sequence is CASSRADGFTEAFF. Here the CDR3 DNA reads TGTGCCAGCAGTAGAGCGGACGGGTTCACTGAAGCTTTCTTT.

The CDR3 loop is CASSLVQGSLSYNEQFF. CDR3 coding DNA: TGTGCCAGCAGCTTAGTACAGGGTTCCCTCTCCTACAATGAGCAGTTCTTC. The chain has TRBV11-2 and TRBJ2-1, with D perhaps matching TRBD1 (6 bases). Germline-derived CDR1 and CDR2 are SGHAT and FQNNGV. CDR3 size: 17 residues. The V and J ends lost 1 base and 0 bases respectively, with 13 bases between them.

This chain joins TRBV9 and TRBJ1-4, with D unresolved. This CDR3 has 13 amino acids. Germline lookup yields CDR1 SGDLS and CDR2 YYNGEE. Trimming cost V 0 bases and J 3 bases, with 3 bases left between them. As DNA, the CDR3 is TGTGCCAGCAGCGTAGAGCCTAATGAAAAACTGTTTTTT. Amino acid sequence: CASSVEPNEKLFF.